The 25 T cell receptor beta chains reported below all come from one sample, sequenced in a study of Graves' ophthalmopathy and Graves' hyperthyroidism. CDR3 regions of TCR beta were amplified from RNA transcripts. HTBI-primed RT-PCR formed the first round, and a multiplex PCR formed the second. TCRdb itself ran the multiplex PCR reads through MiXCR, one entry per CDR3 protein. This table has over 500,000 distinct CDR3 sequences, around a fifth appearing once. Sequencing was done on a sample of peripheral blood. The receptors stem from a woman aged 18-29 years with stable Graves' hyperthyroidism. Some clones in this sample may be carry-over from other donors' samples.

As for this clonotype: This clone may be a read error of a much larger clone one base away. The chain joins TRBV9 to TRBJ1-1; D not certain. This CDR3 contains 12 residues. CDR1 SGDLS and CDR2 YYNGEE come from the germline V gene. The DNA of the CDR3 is TGTGCCAGCAGCAGCCTGAACACTGAAGCTTCCTTT. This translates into CASSSLNTEASF.

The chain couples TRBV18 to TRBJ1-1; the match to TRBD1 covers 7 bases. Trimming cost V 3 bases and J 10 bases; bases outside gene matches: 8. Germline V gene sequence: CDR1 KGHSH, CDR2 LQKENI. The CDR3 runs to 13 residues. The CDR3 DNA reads TGTGCCAGCTCACCCAGGGGACAGCCCGCAGCTTTCTTT. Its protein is CASSPRGQPAAFF.

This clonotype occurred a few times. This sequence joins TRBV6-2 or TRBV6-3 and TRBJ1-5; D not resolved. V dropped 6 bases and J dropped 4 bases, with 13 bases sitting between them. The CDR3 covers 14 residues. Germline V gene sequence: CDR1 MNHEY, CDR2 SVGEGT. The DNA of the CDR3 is TGTGCCAGCAGCTCCCGGGCGGGAAATCAGCCCCAGCATTTT. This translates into CASSSRAGNQPQHF.

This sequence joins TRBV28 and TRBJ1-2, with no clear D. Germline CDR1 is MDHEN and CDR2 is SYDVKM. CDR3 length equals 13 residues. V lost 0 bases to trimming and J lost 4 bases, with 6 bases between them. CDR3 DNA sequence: TGTGCCAGCAGTTTATGGGTCGGCTATGGCTACACCTTC. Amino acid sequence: CASSLWVGYGYTF.

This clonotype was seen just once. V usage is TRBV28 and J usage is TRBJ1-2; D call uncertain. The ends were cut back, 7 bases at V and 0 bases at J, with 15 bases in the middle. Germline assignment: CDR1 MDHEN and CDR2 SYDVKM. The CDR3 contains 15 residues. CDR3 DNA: TGTGCCAGCATCCCTGGGTCAGTAGCTAACTATGGCTACACCTTC. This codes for CASIPGSVANYGYTF.

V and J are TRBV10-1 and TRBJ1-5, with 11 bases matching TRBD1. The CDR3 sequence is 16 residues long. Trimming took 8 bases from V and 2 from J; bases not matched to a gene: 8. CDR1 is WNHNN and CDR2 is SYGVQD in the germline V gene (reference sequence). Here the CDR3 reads CASDRDRGSCNQPQHF. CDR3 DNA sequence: TGCGCCAGCGACCGGGACAGGGGGTCCTGCAATCAGCCCCAGCATTTT.

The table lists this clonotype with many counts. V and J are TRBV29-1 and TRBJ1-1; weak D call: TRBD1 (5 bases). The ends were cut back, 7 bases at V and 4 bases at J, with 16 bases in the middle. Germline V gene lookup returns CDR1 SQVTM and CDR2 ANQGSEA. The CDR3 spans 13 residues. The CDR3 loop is CSAWGGSFTEAFF. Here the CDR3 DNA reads TGCAGCGCCTGGGGGGGGTCTTTCACTGAAGCTTTCTTT.

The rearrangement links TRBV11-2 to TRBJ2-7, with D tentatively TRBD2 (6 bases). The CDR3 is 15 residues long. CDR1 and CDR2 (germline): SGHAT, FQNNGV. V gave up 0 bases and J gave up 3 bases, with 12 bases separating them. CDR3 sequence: CASSLDSGGNYEQYF. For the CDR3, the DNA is TGTGCCAGCAGCTTAGACTCCGGGGGAAACTACGAGCAGTACTTC. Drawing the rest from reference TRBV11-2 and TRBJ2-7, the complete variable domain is EAGVAQSPRYKIIEKRQSVAFWCNPISGHATLYWYQQILGQGPKLLIQFQNNGVVDDSQLPKDRFSAERLKGVDSTLKIQPAKLEDSAVYLCASSLDSGGNYEQYFGPGTRLTVT.

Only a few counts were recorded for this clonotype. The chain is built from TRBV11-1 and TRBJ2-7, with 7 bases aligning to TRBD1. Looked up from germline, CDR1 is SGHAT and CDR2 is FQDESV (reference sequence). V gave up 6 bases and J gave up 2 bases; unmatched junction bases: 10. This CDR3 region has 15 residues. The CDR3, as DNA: TGTGCCAGCAGTTCTCCGTGGGGACAGACCTACGAGCAGTACTTC. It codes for CASSSPWGQTYEQYF.

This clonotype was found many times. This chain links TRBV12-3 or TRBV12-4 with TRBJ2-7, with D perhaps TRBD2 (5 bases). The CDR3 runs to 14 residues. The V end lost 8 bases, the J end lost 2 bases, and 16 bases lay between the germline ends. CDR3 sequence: CASWSSESPYEQYF. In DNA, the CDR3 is TGTGCCAGCTGGAGTAGCGAGAGCCCCTACGAGCAGTACTTC.

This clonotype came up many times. CDR3 sequence reads: CASSLSTGLNTEAFF. The CDR3 DNA reads as TGTGCCAGCAGCTTAAGTACAGGGCTGAACACTGAAGCTTTCTTT. The chain joins TRBV11-2 to TRBJ1-1, with D tentatively TRBD1 (6 bases). Trimming removed 2 bases from V and 0 bases from J, with 10 bases in between. Germline V gene data show CDR1 as SGHAT and CDR2 as FQNNGV. CDR3 length equals 15 residues. Supplemented by reference TRBV11-2 and TRBJ1-1, the full variable domain reads EAGVAQSPRYKIIEKRQSVAFWCNPISGHATLYWYQQILGQGPKLLIQFQNNGVVDDSQLPKDRFSAERLKGVDSTLKIQPAKLEDSAVYLCASSLSTGLNTEAFFGQGTRLTVV.

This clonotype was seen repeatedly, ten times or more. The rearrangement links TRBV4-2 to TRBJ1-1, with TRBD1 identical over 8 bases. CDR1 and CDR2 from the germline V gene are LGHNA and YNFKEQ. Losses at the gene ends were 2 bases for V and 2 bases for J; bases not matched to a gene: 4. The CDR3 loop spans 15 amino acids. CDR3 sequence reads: CASSQTGTGNTEAFF. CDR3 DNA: TGTGCCAGCAGCCAAACCGGGACAGGAAACACTGAAGCTTTCTTT.

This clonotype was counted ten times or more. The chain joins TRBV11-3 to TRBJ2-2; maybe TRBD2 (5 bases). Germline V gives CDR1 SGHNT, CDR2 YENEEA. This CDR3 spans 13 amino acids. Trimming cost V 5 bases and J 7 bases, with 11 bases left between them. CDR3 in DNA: TGTGCCAGCAGCGCCCGGGCGGGCGGGGAGCTGTTTTTT. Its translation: CASSARAGGELFF.

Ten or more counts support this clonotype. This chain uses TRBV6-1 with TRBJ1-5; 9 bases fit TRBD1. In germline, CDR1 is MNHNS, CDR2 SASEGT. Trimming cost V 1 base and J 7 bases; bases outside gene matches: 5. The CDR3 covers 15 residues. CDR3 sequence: CASSEVGTGSQPQHF. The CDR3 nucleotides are TGTGCCAGCAGTGAAGTCGGGACAGGGAGCCAGCCCCAGCATTTT.

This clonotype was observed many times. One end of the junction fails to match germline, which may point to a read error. CDR3: CASSFEGGPEWETQHF. DNA for the CDR3: TGTGCCAGCAGCTTTGAGGGGGGACCGGAGTGGGAGACCCAGCACTTC. V and J are TRBV12-3 or TRBV12-4 and TRBJ2-5; D is tentatively TRBD1 or TRBD2 (6 bases each). This CDR3 comprises 16 residues.

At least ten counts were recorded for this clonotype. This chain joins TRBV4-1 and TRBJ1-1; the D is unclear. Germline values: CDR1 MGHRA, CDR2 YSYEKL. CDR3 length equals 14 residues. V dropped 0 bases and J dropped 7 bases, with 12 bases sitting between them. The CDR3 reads CASSQEDGSGEAFF. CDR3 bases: TGCGCCAGCAGCCAAGAGGACGGATCAGGTGAAGCTTTCTTT.

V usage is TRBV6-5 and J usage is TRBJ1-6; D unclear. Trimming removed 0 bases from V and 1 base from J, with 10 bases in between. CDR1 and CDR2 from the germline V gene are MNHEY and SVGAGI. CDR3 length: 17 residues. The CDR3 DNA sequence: TGTGCCAGCAGTTACTCGACTCCACCGTCCTATAATTCACCCCTCCACTTT. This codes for CASSYSTPPSYNSPLHF.

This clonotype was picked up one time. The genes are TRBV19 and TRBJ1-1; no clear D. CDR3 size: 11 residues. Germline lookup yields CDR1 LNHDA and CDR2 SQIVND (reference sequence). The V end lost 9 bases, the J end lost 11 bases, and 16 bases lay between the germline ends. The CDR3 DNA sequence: TGTGCCAGCAGGACCGATCTGAGGGCTTTCTTT. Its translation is CASRTDLRAFF.

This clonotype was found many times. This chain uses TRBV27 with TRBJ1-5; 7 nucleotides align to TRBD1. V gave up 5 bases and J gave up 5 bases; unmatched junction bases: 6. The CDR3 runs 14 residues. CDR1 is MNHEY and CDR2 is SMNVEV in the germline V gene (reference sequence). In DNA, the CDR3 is TGTGCCAGCAGTCCCGCAGGGGGTCATCAGCCCCAGCATTTT. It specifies CASSPAGGHQPQHF.

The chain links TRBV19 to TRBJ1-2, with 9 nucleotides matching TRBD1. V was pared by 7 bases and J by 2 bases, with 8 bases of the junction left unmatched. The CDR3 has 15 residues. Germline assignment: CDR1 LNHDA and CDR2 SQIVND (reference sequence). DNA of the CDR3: TGTGCCAGTATTCCAAGGACAGGGGAAAACTATGGCTACACCTTC. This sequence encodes CASIPRTGENYGYTF.

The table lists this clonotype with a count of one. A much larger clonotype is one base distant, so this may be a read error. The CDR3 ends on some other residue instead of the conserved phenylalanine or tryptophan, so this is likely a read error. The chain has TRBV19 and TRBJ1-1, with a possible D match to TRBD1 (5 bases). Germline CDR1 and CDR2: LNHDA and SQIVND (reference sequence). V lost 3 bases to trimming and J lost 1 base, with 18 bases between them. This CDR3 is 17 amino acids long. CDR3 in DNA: TGTGCCAGTAGTATGAGGGGTCACCGTTCCCCGAACACTGAAGCTTTCTCT. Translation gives CASSMRGHRSPNTEAFS.

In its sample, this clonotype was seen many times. CDR3 residues: CASKEREGQGNIQYF. CDR3 bases: TGTGCCAGCAAGGAGCGGGAGGGCCAGGGAAACATTCAGTACTTC. The V gene is TRBV12-3 or TRBV12-4, the J gene TRBJ2-4; 10 bases align to TRBD2. Trimming removed 7 bases from V and 6 bases from J; junction bases left unmatched: 9. The CDR3 is made up of 15 amino acids.

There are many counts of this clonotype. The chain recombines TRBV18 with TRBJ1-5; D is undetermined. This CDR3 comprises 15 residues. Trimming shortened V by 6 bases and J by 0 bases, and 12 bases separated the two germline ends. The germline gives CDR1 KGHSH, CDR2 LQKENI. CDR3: CASSFTRDSNQPQHF. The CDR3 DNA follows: TGTGCCAGCTCTTTCACCCGGGATAGCAATCAGCCCCAGCATTTT.

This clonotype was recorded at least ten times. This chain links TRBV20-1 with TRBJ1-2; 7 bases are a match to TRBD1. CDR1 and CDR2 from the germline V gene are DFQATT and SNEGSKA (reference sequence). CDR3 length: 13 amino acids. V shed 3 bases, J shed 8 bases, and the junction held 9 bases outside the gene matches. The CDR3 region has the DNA TGCAGTGCTAGTAGGCAGGGGGAAATGGGCTACACCTTC. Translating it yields CSASRQGEMGYTF.

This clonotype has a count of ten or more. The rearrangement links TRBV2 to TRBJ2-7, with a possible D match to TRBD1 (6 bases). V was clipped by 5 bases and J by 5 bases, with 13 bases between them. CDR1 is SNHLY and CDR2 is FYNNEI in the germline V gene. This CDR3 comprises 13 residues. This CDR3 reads CASSHRVYHEQYF. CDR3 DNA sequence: TGTGCCAGCAGTCACAGGGTTTACCACGAGCAGTACTTC.